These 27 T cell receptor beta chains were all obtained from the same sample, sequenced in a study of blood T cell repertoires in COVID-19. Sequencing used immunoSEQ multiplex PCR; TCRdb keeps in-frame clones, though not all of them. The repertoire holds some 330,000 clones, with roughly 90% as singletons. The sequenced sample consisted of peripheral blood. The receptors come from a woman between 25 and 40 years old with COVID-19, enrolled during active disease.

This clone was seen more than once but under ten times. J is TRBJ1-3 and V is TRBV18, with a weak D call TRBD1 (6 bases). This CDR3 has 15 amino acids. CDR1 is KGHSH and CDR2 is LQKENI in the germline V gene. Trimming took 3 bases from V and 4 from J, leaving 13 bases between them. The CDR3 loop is CASSPMGAVGNTIYF. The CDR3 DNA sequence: TGTGCCAGCTCACCGATGGGGGCAGTGGGAAACACCATATATTTT.

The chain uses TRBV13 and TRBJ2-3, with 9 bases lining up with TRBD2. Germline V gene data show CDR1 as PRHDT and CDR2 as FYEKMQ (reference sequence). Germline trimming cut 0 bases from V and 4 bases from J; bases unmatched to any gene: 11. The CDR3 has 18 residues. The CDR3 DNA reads TGTGCCAGCAGCTTAGGATTGTTAGCGGGGGCGCCGTCAGATACGCAGTATTTT. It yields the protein CASSLGLLAGAPSDTQYF.

DNA for the CDR3: TGCGCCAGCAGCCATAGACAGGGTATGGACACCGGGGAGCTGTTTTTT. Residues: CASSHRQGMDTGELFF. The chain uses TRBV4-1 and TRBJ2-2; TRBD1 matches 7 bases. Germline V gene lookup returns CDR1 MGHRA and CDR2 YSYEKL. Unmatched junction bases numbered 7, after V lost 3 bases and J lost 3 bases. This CDR3 contains 16 residues.

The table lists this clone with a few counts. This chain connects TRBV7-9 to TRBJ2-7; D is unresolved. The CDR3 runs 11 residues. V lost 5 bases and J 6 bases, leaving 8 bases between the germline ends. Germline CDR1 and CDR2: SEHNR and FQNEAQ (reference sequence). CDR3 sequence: CASSGAGEQYF. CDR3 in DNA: TGTGCCAGCAGCGGCGCAGGCGAGCAGTACTTC.

Here the CDR3 DNA reads TGTGCCAGCAGACCAAGGGCGGGACAGGAAGGAGATATGCGCCAGCCCCAGCATTTT. This translates into CASRPRAGQEGDMRQPQHF. This chain links TRBV28 with TRBJ1-5; 8 bases are shared with TRBD1. Germline V gives CDR1 MDHEN, CDR2 SYDVKM. The ends lost 6 bases at V and 7 bases at J; junction bases unmatched: 23. The CDR3 runs 19 residues.

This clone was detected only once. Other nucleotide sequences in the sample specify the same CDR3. This CDR3 is CASSVAGGPYEQYF. DNA for the CDR3: TGTGCCAGCAGCGTAGCAGGGGGGCCCTACGAGCAGTACTTC. The J gene is TRBJ2-7, the V gene TRBV9; TRBD1 is a possible D gene (7 bases). V lost 0 bases and J lost 2, with 9 bases in between. This CDR3 is built from 14 residues. Germline CDR1 is SGDLS and CDR2 is YYNGEE.

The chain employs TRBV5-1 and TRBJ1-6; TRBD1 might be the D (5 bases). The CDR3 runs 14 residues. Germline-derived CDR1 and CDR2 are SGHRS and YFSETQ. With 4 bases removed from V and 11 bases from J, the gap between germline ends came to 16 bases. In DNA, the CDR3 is TGCGCCAGCAGCCCCCTGGGGGGGTCGGCACCCCTCCACTTT. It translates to CASSPLGGSAPLHF. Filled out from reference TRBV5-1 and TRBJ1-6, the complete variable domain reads KAGVTQTPRYLIKTRGQQVTLSCSPISGHRSVSWYQQTPGQGLQFLFEYFSETQRNKGNFPGRFSGRQFSNSRSEMNVSTLELGDSALYLCASSPLGGSAPLHFGNGTRLTVT.

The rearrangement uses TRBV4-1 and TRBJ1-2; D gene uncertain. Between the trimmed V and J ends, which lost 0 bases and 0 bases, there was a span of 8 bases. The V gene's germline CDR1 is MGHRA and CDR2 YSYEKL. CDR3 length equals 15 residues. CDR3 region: CASSQDERANYGYTF. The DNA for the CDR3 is TGCGCCAGCAGCCAAGATGAGAGAGCTAACTATGGCTACACCTTC.

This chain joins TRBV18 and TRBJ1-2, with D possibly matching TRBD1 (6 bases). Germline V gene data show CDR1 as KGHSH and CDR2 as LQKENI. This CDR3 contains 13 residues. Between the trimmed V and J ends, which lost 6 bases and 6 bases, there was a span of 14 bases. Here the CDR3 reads CASSGGAIHGYTF. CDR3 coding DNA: TGTGCCAGCTCCGGGGGGGCGATCCATGGCTACACCTTC.

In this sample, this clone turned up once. Here the CDR3 reads CASSEGTLAESTDTQYF. The CDR3 coding sequence is TGTGCCAGCAGTGAAGGGACACTAGCGGAAAGCACAGATACGCAGTATTTT. The rearrangement joins TRBV6-1 to TRBJ2-3; 8 bases fit TRBD2. Germline loops: CDR1 MNHNS, CDR2 SASEGT. This CDR3 has 17 residues. J gave up 0 bases and V 1 base, and 6 bases lay outside the gene matches.

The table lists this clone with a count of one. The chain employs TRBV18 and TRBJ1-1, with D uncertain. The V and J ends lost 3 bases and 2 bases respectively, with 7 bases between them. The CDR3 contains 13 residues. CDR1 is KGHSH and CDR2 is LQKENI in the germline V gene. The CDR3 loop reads CASSPRENTEAFF. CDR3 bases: TGTGCCAGCTCACCGAGAGAAAACACTGAAGCTTTCTTT. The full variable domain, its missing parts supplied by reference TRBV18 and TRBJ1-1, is NAGVMQNPRHLVRRRGQEARLRCSPMKGHSHVYWYRQLPEEGLKFMVYLQKENIIDESGMPKERFSAEFPKEGPSILRIQQVVRGDSAAYFCASSPRENTEAFFGQGTRLTVV.

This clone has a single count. CDR3 nucleotides: TGTGCCAGCAGTGGTCAGGGGGTGAACACTGAAGCTTTCTTT. Its translation is CASSGQGVNTEAFF. This chain links TRBV28 with TRBJ1-1, with 7 bases aligning to TRBD1. The germline gives CDR1 MDHEN, CDR2 SYDVKM. CDR3 size: 14 residues. The junction had 3 bases not matched to a gene; V was cut back by 5 bases and J by 0 bases.

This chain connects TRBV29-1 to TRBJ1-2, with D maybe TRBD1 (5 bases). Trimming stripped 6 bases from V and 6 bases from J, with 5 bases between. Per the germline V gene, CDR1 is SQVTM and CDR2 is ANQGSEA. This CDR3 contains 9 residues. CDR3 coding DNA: TGCAGCGTGACAGATGGCTACACCTTC. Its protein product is CSVTDGYTF.

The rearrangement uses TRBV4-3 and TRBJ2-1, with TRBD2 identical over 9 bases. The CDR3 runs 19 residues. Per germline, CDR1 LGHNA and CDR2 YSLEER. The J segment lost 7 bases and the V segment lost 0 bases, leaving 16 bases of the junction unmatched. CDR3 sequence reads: CASSQDPGGARGGSNEQFF. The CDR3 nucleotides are TGCGCCAGCAGCCAAGATCCTGGGGGGGCGCGGGGGGGCTCTAATGAGCAGTTCTTC.

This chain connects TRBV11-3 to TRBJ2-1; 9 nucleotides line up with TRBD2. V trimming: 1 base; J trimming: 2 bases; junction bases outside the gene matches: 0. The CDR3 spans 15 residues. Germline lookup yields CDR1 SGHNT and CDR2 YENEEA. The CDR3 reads CASSLVAGAYNEQFF. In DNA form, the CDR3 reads TGTGCCAGCAGCTTAGTAGCGGGGGCCTACAATGAGCAGTTCTTC.

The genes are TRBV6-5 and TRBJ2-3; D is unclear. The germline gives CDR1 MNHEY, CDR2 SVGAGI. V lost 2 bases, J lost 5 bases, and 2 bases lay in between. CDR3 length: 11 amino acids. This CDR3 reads CASSYRDTQYF. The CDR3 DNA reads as TGTGCCAGCAGTTACCGAGATACGCAGTATTTT.

CDR3 coding DNA: TGTGCCAGTAGTATCGGACAGGGCGATCCCTTCAATCAGCCCCAGCATTTT. It specifies CASSIGQGDPFNQPQHF. This chain uses TRBV19 with TRBJ1-5, with 8 nucleotides matching TRBD1. There are 17 residues in the CDR3. The V gene end was trimmed by 3 bases and the J gene end by 3 bases; junction bases not matched to a gene: 10. Germline V gives CDR1 LNHDA, CDR2 SQIVND (reference sequence). Together with reference TRBV19 and TRBJ1-5, the CDR3 gives the full variable domain: DGGITQSPKYLFRKEGQNVTLSCEQNLNHDAMYWYRQDPGQGLRLIYYSQIVNDFQKGDIAEGYSVSREKKESFPLTVTSAQKNPTAFYLCASSIGQGDPFNQPQHFGDGTRLSIL.

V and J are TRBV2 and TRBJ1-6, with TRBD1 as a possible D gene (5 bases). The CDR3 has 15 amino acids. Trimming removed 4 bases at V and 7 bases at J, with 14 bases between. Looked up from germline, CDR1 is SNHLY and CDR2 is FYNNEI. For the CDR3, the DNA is TGTGCCAGCAGTGGAGACCCCCCAGGGAATTCACCCCTCCACTTT. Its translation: CASSGDPPGNSPLHF.

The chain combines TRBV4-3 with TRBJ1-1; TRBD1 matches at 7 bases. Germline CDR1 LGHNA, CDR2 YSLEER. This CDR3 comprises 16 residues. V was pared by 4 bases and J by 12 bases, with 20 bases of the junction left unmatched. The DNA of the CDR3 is TGCGCCAGCAGCCTGGCGGTTACAGGGGCGAGAGAGGGGTCTTTCTTT. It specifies CASSLAVTGAREGSFF.

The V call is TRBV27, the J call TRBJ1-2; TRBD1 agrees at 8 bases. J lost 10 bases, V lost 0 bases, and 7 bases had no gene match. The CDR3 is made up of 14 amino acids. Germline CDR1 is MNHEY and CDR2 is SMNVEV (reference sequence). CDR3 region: CASSLSNRGVAYTF. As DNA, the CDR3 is TGTGCCAGCAGTTTATCGAACAGGGGGGTCGCCTACACCTTC.

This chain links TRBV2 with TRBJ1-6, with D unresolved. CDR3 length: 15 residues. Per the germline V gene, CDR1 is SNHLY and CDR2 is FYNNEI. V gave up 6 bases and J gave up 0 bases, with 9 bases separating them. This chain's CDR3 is CASRKSGSYNSPLHF. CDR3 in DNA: TGTGCCAGCAGAAAGTCCGGCTCCTATAATTCACCCCTCCACTTT.

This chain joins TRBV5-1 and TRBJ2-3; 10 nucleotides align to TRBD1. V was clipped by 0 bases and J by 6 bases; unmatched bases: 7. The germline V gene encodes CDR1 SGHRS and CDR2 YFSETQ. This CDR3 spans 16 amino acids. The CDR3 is CASSLGGTGATDTQYF. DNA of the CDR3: TGCGCCAGCAGCTTGGGGGGGACAGGGGCGACGGATACGCAGTATTTT. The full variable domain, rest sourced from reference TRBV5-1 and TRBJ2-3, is KAGVTQTPRYLIKTRGQQVTLSCSPISGHRSVSWYQQTPGQGLQFLFEYFSETQRNKGNFPGRFSGRQFSNSRSEMNVSTLELGDSALYLCASSLGGTGATDTQYFGPGTRLTVL.

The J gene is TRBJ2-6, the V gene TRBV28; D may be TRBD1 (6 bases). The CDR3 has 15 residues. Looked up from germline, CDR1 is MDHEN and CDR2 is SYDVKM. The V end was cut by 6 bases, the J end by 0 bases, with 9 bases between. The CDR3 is CASRPQGSGANVLTF. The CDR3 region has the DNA TGTGCCAGCAGGCCACAGGGCTCTGGGGCCAACGTCCTGACTTTC.

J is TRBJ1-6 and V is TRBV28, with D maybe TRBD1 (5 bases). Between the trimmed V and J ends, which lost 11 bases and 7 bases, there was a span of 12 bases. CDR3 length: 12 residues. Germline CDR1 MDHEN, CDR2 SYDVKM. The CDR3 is CAGRGPNSPLHF. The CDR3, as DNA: TGTGCCGGTAGGGGTCCGAATTCACCCCTCCACTTT. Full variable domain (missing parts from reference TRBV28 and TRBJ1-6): DVKVTQSSRYLVKRTGEKVFLECVQDMDHENMFWYRQDPGLGLRLIYFSYDVKMKEKGDIPEGYSVSREKKERFSLILESASTNQTSMYLCAGRGPNSPLHFGNGTRLTVT.

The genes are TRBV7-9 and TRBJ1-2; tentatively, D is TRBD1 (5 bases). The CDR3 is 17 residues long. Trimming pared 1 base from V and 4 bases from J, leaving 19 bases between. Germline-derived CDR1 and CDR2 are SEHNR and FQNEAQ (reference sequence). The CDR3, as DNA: TGTGCCAGCAGCTTAGGCGCCTCAGGAGGGGTAGGCTATGGCTACACCTTC. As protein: CASSLGASGGVGYGYTF.

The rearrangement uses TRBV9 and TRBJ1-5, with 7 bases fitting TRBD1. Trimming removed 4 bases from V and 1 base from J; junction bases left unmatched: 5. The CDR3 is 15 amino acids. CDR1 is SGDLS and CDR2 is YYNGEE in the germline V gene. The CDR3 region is CASSPGQESNQPQHF. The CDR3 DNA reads TGTGCCAGCAGCCCAGGACAGGAAAGCAATCAGCCCCAGCATTTT.

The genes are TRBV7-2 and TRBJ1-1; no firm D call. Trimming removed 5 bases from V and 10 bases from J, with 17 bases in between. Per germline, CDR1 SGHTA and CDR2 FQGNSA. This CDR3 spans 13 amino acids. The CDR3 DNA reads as TGTGCCAGCAGCCCCCAAGCCCCATCCCCAGCTTTCTTT. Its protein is CASSPQAPSPAFF.